These T cell receptor beta chains were read from a single sample in a study of OX40 agonist ivuxolimab in advanced cancers. The data were produced by immunoSEQ multiplex PCR, yet TCRdb's version contains in-frame clones alone and is incomplete. The table has 65,000 to 70,000 clones, 75% to 90% seen once. This specimen consisted of CD4+ or CD8+ T cells sorted from blood, obtained in a trial of the OX40 agonist ivuxolimab. The origin of the receptors is an adult with an advanced solid tumor such as melanoma, head and neck, liver or kidney cancer. Each CDR3 is given with its conserved first and last residue. D genes are given only for firm matches. Expanded clones are given a class, and other clones once, few, many or no size at all.

>TRBV5-6|NA|TRBD1|TRBJ1-4
TGTGCCAGCAGCTTTCGGACAGGGTTCACTGAAAAACTGTTTTTT
CASSFRTGFTEKLFF
>TRBV29-1|NA|NA|TRBJ1-2
TGCAGCGTGCGAACGGACAGAAACTATGGCTACACCTTC
CSVRTDRNYGYTF
>TRBV20-1|NA|TRBD1|TRBJ1-4
TGCAGTGCTAGACGCGGGGGACAGGGATTTTTT
CSARRGGQGFF
>TRBV5-1|NA|NA|TRBJ1-2
TGCGCCAGCAGCTTGGCCCCAGGGAGCGGTGGCTACACCTTC
CASSLAPGSGGYTF
>TRBV9|few|TRBD2|TRBJ2-1
TGTGCCAGCAGCGGTGATAAGGCCGGGACTAGATCGGTCAATGAGCAGTTCTTC
CASSGDKAGTRSVNEQFF
>TRBV5-1|NA|TRBD2|TRBJ2-1
TGCGCCAGCGGCGGGACGGCTAGCGGGGGTCCTCGGGATGAGCAGTTCTTC
CASGGTASGGPRDEQFF
>TRBV27|NA|NA|TRBJ1-2
TGTGCCAGCGGAACCGTCGCGGGCAGCAGATATGGCTACACCTTC
CASGTVAGSRYGYTF
>TRBV7-9|NA|TRBD2|TRBJ2-7
TGTGCCAGCAGCTCGGGCGGCGGGAGGATGGGCGAGCAGTACTTC
CASSSGGGRMGEQYF
>TRBV19|NA|TRBD2|TRBJ2-1
TGTGCCAGTAGTTTTAGTCTAGCGGTCAATGAGCAGTTCTTC
CASSFSLAVNEQFF
>TRBV7-9|NA|TRBD1|TRBJ1-5
TGTGCCAGCAGCCCAGGATTGGGACAGGAGGTCAATCAGCCCCAGCATTTT
CASSPGLGQEVNQPQHF
>TRBV6-1|NA|NA|TRBJ2-3
TGTGCCAGCAGTTGGGCGACAAACACAGATACGCAGTATTTT
CASSWATNTDTQYF
>TRBV11-3|few|NA|TRBJ1-5
TGTGCCAGCAGCCCGATTCCGGGGAGGGGAGAGAATCAGCCCCAGCATTTT
CASSPIPGRGENQPQHF
>TRBV28|NA|NA|TRBJ1-4
TGTGCCAGCAGTTCCAACAGGGAAACGACTAATGAAAAACTGTTTTTT
CASSSNRETTNEKLFF